The 21 T cell receptor beta chains given below trace back to one sample, sequenced in a study of T cells in Graves' hyperthyroidism and ophthalmopathy. RNA transcripts yielded amplified TCR beta CDR3 regions. HTBI primers were the set used in a first-round RT-PCR of the TCR CDR3. TCRdb used MiXCR to reprocess the multiplex PCR reads, holding one entry per CDR3 protein. The data contain 300,000 to 450,000 distinct CDR3 sequences, 15% of them singletons. The source material was blood. Receptors originate from a woman between 25 and 40 years old with Graves' hyperthyroidism.

The sample holds many counts of this clonotype. CDR3 region: CASSRTKVYEQYF. CDR3 DNA sequence: TGTGCCAGCAGTAGGACTAAGGTTTACGAGCAGTACTTC. The J gene is TRBJ2-7, the V gene TRBV27; the D gene is possibly TRBD2 (6 bases). V lost 5 bases and J 4 bases, leaving 12 bases between the germline ends. The CDR3 contains 13 residues. CDR1 and CDR2 (germline): MNHEY, SMNVEV (reference sequence).

This sequence joins TRBV24-1 and TRBJ2-7, with 7 bases lining up with TRBD2. J lost 6 bases, V lost 3 bases, and 4 bases had no gene match. From germline, CDR1 is KGHDR and CDR2 SFDVKD. This CDR3 comprises 13 residues. CDR3 coding DNA: TGTGCCACCAGTGATAGCGGGAATGGCGAGCAGTACTTC. Its translation is CATSDSGNGEQYF.

J is TRBJ2-1 and V is TRBV20-1, with 7 bases identical to TRBD2. Germline CDR1 and CDR2: DFQATT and SNEGSKA (reference sequence). V was pared by 0 bases and J by 3 bases, with 5 bases of the junction left unmatched. This CDR3 has 15 residues. The CDR3 protein is CSARDSSGNYNEQFF. Written as DNA, the CDR3 is TGCAGTGCTAGAGATTCCAGCGGGAACTACAATGAGCAGTTCTTC.

The chain recombines TRBV7-9 with TRBJ1-4; no clear D. Germline V CDR1 and CDR2: SEHNR, FQNEAQ (reference sequence). V was shortened by 0 bases and J by 8 bases, with 10 bases between the two germline ends. This CDR3 comprises 14 residues. In DNA form, the CDR3 reads TGTGCCAGCAGCTTAGCCGGGATTCGAGAAAAACTGTTTTTT. Translating gives CASSLAGIREKLFF.

J is TRBJ2-7 and V is TRBV12-3 or TRBV12-4; 7 bases line up with TRBD2. Losses at the gene ends were 5 bases for V and 6 bases for J; bases not matched to a gene: 7. This CDR3 has 13 residues. The CDR3 here is CASSVTSSGEQYF. DNA of the CDR3: TGTGCCAGCAGTGTGACTAGCTCGGGCGAGCAGTACTTC.

This clonotype was seen repeatedly, ten times or more. The gene calls are TRBV6-1 and TRBJ2-5; D could derive from TRBD1 or TRBD2 (6 bases each). Trimming pared 7 bases from V and 5 bases from J, leaving 17 bases between. From germline, CDR1 is MNHNS and CDR2 SASEGT. The CDR3 has 14 residues. This CDR3 reads CASTPRGGGETQYF. The CDR3, as DNA: TGTGCCAGCACCCCTAGAGGAGGGGGGGAGACCCAGTACTTC.

J is TRBJ2-7 and V is TRBV4-1; D uncertain. This CDR3 contains 14 residues. Germline CDR1 and CDR2: MGHRA and YSYEKL. The V gene lost 3 bases and the J gene lost 7 bases, with 16 bases spanning the gap. The CDR3 region has the DNA TGCGCCAGCAGCCAGGATGACCTTCGGGCGGAGCAGTACTTC. This translates into CASSQDDLRAEQYF.

This clonotype was observed many times. The CDR3 sequence: CASSPVTGGITYNEQFF. The CDR3 nucleotides read TGTGCCAGCAGCCCCGTTACGGGAGGCATTACCTACAATGAGCAGTTCTTC. The V call is TRBV7-2, the J call TRBJ2-1; 7 nucleotides line up with TRBD2. From germline, CDR1 is SGHTA and CDR2 FQGNSA. V was clipped by 5 bases and J by 2 bases; unmatched bases: 12. This CDR3 spans 17 amino acids.

This clonotype was detected many times. The chain employs TRBV9 and TRBJ2-1; no reliable D call. The length of the CDR3 is 12 residues. Between the trimmed V and J ends, which lost 0 bases and 9 bases, there was a span of 7 bases. Looked up from germline, CDR1 is SGDLS and CDR2 is YYNGEE. The CDR3 sequence: CASSVGISEQFF. The CDR3 coding sequence is TGTGCCAGCAGCGTAGGGATAAGTGAGCAGTTCTTC.

This clonotype appeared a few times. The chain is built from TRBV27 and TRBJ2-3; 12 bases map to TRBD2. The CDR3 runs to 17 residues. Germline V gene data show CDR1 as MNHEY and CDR2 as SMNVEV (reference sequence). With 6 bases clipped from V and 9 bases from J, the junction kept 16 bases outside the gene matches. This chain's CDR3 is CASRKGGLLAGGGTQYF. CDR3 coding DNA: TGTGCCAGCAGGAAGGGCGGTTTACTAGCGGGAGGAGGAACGCAGTATTTT.

This clonotype has at least ten counts. The chain uses TRBV13 and TRBJ2-1, with a possible D match to TRBD2 (6 bases). Trimming cost V 2 bases and J 3 bases, with 23 bases left between them. CDR1 is PRHDT, CDR2 FYEKMQ, per germline (reference sequence). This CDR3 is built from 19 residues. CDR3 in amino acids: CASSLLRLSEGGDYNEQFF. As DNA, the CDR3 is TGTGCCAGCAGCTTACTTCGGCTATCAGAGGGAGGAGACTACAATGAGCAGTTCTTC.

As to this clonotype: Its ends do not fully match the called genes, so a read error is possible. The chain employs TRBV12-3 or TRBV12-4 and TRBJ2-1, with 8 bases fitting TRBD2. The CDR3 has 17 residues. CDR3 sequence reads: CASSFPLAAGAGNGQFF. In DNA form, the CDR3 reads TGTGCCAGCAGTTTCCCACTCGCAGCGGGAGCCGGCAATGGGCAGTTCTTC.

This clonotype was observed at least ten times. This sequence joins TRBV6-4 and TRBJ1-6; 10 bases fit TRBD1. V shed 1 base, J shed 8 bases, and the junction held 8 bases outside the gene matches. The CDR3 totals 17 residues. CDR1 and CDR2 from the germline V gene are MRHNA and SNTAGT. The CDR3 DNA is TGTGCCAGCAGTGACTTTCCGGGACAGGGGCAGCATTCACCCCTCCACTTT. This codes for CASSDFPGQGQHSPLHF.

The chain couples TRBV29-1 to TRBJ2-2; 10 bases align to TRBD1. Germline trimming cut 4 bases from V and 5 bases from J; bases unmatched to any gene: 1. CDR3 length: 13 amino acids. Germline V gene lookup returns CDR1 SQVTM and CDR2 ANQGSEA. The CDR3 DNA sequence: TGCAGCGTTGGGACAGGGGGGACCGGGGAGCTGTTTTTT. As protein: CSVGTGGTGELFF.

This clonotype was recorded a few times. V is TRBV30 and J is TRBJ2-7, with unresolved D. Germline V lookup: CDR1 GTSNPN, CDR2 SVGIG (reference sequence). Trimming removed 2 bases from V and 3 bases from J, with 11 bases in between. The CDR3 is 13 amino acids. The CDR3 DNA follows: TGTGCCTGGAGTCCGCGGAGAGACTACGAGCAGTACTTC. Protein product: CAWSPRRDYEQYF.

This clonotype was seen at least ten times. The chain's CDR3 is CASRQLRYEQFF. In DNA form, the CDR3 reads TGTGCCAGCAGGCAACTTAGGTATGAGCAGTTCTTC. The gene calls are TRBV12-3 or TRBV12-4 and TRBJ2-1; unclear D gene. The CDR3 contains 12 residues. The V gene lost 6 bases and the J gene lost 8 bases, with 11 bases spanning the gap.

V usage is TRBV7-9 and J usage is TRBJ2-1, with D uncertain. This CDR3 has 12 amino acids. V was trimmed by 1 base and J by 9 bases, leaving 7 bases between them. Germline loops: CDR1 SEHNR, CDR2 FQNEAQ (reference sequence). This CDR3 reads CASSLGLSEQFF. DNA of the CDR3: TGTGCCAGCAGCTTAGGACTGTCTGAGCAGTTCTTC.

The rearrangement joins TRBV5-6 to TRBJ2-5; TRBD2 aligns across 9 bases. Losses at the gene ends were 2 bases for V and 4 bases for J; bases not matched to a gene: 6. Germline lookup yields CDR1 SGHDT and CDR2 YYEEEE. This CDR3 comprises 15 residues. The CDR3 spells CASSFGGRVGETQYF. CDR3 DNA: TGTGCCAGCAGCTTCGGCGGGAGGGTAGGAGAGACCCAGTACTTC.

This clonotype was counted at least ten times. This sequence joins TRBV7-9 and TRBJ2-1; TRBD2 aligns across 10 bases. With 0 bases clipped from V and 2 bases from J, the junction kept 10 bases outside the gene matches. This CDR3 region has 19 residues. CDR1 is SEHNR and CDR2 is FQNEAQ in the germline V gene (reference sequence). CDR3 nucleotides: TGTGCCAGCAGCTTAGCGTCGACCATTAGCGGGAGGCCCTACAATGAGCAGTTCTTC. The encoded protein is CASSLASTISGRPYNEQFF.

This clonotype was observed a few times. The chain combines TRBV11-2 with TRBJ1-4, with 9 bases that match TRBD1. Per the germline V gene, CDR1 is SGHAT and CDR2 is FQNNGV. Trimming at V came to 5 bases and at J to 7 bases, leaving 11 bases not matched to a gene. This CDR3 has 16 residues. The CDR3 loop is CASSPSPGQGPEKLFF. CDR3 sequence (DNA): TGTGCCAGCAGCCCGTCGCCGGGACAGGGACCTGAAAAACTGTTTTTT.

This clonotype was observed many times. The chain couples TRBV3-1 to TRBJ1-4; D is possibly TRBD1 (5 bases). This CDR3 has 16 amino acids. The V gene's germline CDR1 is LGHDT and CDR2 YNNKEL (reference sequence). V gave up 4 bases and J gave up 7 bases, with 19 bases separating them. Here the CDR3 reads CASSPRPRGGGEKLFF. In DNA, the CDR3 is TGTGCCAGCAGCCCCCGACCGAGGGGAGGTGGTGAAAAACTGTTTTTT. Supplemented by reference TRBV3-1 and TRBJ1-4, the full variable domain reads DTAVSQTPKYLVTQMGNDKSIKCEQNLGHDTMYWYKQDSKKFLKIMFSYNNKELIINETVPNRFSPKSPDKAHLNLHINSLELGDSAVYFCASSPRPRGGGEKLFFGSGTQLSVL.